There are a few counts of the clone carrying this TCR beta chain. Its antigen is as yet unknown. This sample is drawn from a study of T cell responses to AZD1222 COVID-19 vaccine. Study conclusions and caveats: Among those given AZD1222, only five or six were seropositive at baseline.

The CDR3 consists of 15 residues. V was clipped by 6 bases and J by 0 bases, with 13 bases between them. Germline V gene lookup returns CDR1 MNHEY and CDR2 SMNVEV (reference sequence). The data were produced by immunoSEQ multiplex PCR, yet TCRdb's version contains in-frame clones alone and is incomplete. The sample lists 150,000 to 180,000 clones; roughly nine tenths were seen once. This material consisted of peripheral blood, taken on day 0 of AZD1222 vaccination. The chain links TRBV27 to TRBJ2-3; D is perhaps TRBD1 (6 bases). The sequence was collected from an adult in good health. CDR3 loop: CASRQGKTSTDTQYF. DNA of the CDR3: TGTGCCAGCAGACAGGGTAAAACTAGCACAGATACGCAGTATTTT.